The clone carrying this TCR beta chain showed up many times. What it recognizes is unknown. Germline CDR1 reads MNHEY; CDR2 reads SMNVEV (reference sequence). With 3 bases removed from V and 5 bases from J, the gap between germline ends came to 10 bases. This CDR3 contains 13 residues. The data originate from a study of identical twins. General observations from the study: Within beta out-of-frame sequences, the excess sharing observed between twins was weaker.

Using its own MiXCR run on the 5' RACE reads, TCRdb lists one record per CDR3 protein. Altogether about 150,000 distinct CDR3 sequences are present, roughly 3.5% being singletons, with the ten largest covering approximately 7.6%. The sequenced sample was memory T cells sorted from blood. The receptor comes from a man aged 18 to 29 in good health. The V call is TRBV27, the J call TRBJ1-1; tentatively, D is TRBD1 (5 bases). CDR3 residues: CASSLAGPTEAFF. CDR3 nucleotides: TGTGCCAGCAGTTTGGCGGGGCCTACTGAAGCTTTCTTT.